This passage covers 28 T cell receptor beta chains from one sample sequenced in a study of blood T cells in healthy people across ages. With a J-beta primer mix and a sample-barcoded 5' primer, a second PCR ran roughly 6 to 11 cycles. TCRdb itself ran the 5' RACE reads through MiXCR, one entry per CDR3 protein. Of over 1,500,000 distinct CDR3 sequences listed, about two fifths were seen once; the top ten hold about 21%. Sequencing used blood. All receptors come from a human donor in good health.

The chain carries TRBV24-1 and TRBJ2-1, with TRBD1 as a possible D gene (6 bases). Germline V gene data show CDR1 as KGHDR and CDR2 as SFDVKD. The ends were cut back, 5 bases at V and 9 bases at J, with 10 bases in the middle. There are 12 residues in the CDR3. CDR3 DNA: TGTGCCACCAGTGTGTCAGGGGTTGAGCAGTTCTTC. Translating it yields CATSVSGVEQFF.

The rearrangement uses TRBV7-6 and TRBJ2-7; 7 bases agree with TRBD2. The V segment lost 8 bases and the J segment 7 bases; nucleotides outside the gene matches: 14. CDR1 and CDR2 (germline): SGHVS, FNYEAQ. The CDR3 covers 14 residues. The CDR3 reads CASQRDYSSNEQYF. The CDR3 DNA is TGTGCCAGCCAGCGGGACTACTCTAGCAATGAGCAGTACTTC. Based on the CDR3 plus reference TRBV7-6 and TRBJ2-7, the full variable domain is GAGVSQSPRYKVTKRGQDVALRCDPISGHVSLYWYRQALGQGPEFLTYFNYEAQQDKSGLPNDRFSAERPEGSISTLTIQRTEQRDSAMYRCASQRDYSSNEQYFGPGTRLTVT.

In its sample, this clonotype was seen a few times. This rearrangement joins TRBV6-1 to TRBJ2-4; possibly TRBD1 or TRBD2 for D (5 bases each). Matching the DNA end better, TRBJ2-7 makes the J call doubtful. Germline V CDR1 and CDR2: MNHNS, SASEGT. The CDR3 contains 15 residues. Written as DNA, the CDR3 is TGTGCCAGCAGCCCCCTGGGGGTCCATAGCTACGAGCAGTACTTC. Translating gives CASSPLGVHSYEQYF.

The chain uses TRBV4-3 and TRBJ1-1; D might be TRBD1 (5 bases). Germline loops: CDR1 LGHNA, CDR2 YSLEER. The germline V and J ends were trimmed by 0 bases and 5 bases, with 10 bases remaining between them. The CDR3 extends over 14 amino acids. CDR3 nucleotide sequence: TGCGCCAGCAGCCAAGAATGTAGGGGAACTGAAGCTTTCTTT. Translation: CASSQECRGTEAFF.

Regarding this clonotype: A read error is possible here, since a much larger clone lies one base away. The chain uses TRBV29-1 and TRBJ2-5; tentatively, D is TRBD1 or TRBD2 (5 bases each). The germline CDR1 and CDR2 sequences are SQVTM and ANQGSEA. This CDR3 region has 14 residues. CDR3 sequence (DNA): TGCAGCGTTGAACCCTGGGGACCTCAAGAGGCCCAGTACTTC. Translation gives CSVEPWGPQEAQYF.

The gene calls are TRBV5-1 and TRBJ1-1, with D tentatively TRBD1 (5 bases). Germline CDR1 and CDR2: SGHRS and YFSETQ. The CDR3 sequence is 14 residues long. The V gene lost 1 base and the J gene lost 8 bases, with 15 bases spanning the gap. CDR3 sequence reads: CASSLLAAGPEAFF. The CDR3 nucleotides read TGCGCCAGCAGCTTGCTGGCAGCGGGACCCGAAGCTTTCTTT.

In its sample, this clonotype was seen a few times. The chain employs TRBV5-1 and TRBJ1-2; the D is unclear. The germline V gene has CDR1 SGHRS and CDR2 YFSETQ. V lost 4 bases, J lost 6 bases, and 16 bases lay in between. This CDR3 has 14 residues. This CDR3 reads CASSGGGGGDGYTF. The CDR3 DNA reads as TGCGCCAGCAGCGGCGGAGGTGGCGGAGATGGCTACACCTTC.

The V call is TRBV20-1, the J call TRBJ2-2, with D perhaps matching TRBD1 or TRBD2 (5 bases each). Germline CDR1 is DFQATT and CDR2 is SNEGSKA (reference sequence). There are 16 residues in the CDR3. Between the trimmed V and J ends, which lost 0 bases and 6 bases, there was a span of 17 bases. The CDR3 here is CSARDLFYGTAGELFF. For the CDR3, the DNA is TGCAGTGCTAGAGATCTCTTCTATGGGACGGCCGGGGAGCTGTTTTTT.

This clonotype was observed a handful of times. This chain links TRBV9 with TRBJ2-7, with D hard to call. Germline V gives CDR1 SGDLS, CDR2 YYNGEE. V shed 4 bases and J shed 3 bases, with 11 bases lying between them. This CDR3 contains 13 residues. For the CDR3, the DNA is TGTGCCAGCAGCCCCCATATTGACTACGAGCAGTACTTC. Its translation is CASSPHIDYEQYF.

CDR3 sequence: CASSSARGMADTQYF. CDR3 coding DNA: TGTGCCAGCAGTTCTGCGAGGGGGATGGCAGATACGCAGTATTTT. J is TRBJ2-3 and V is TRBV12-3 or TRBV12-4; D is possibly TRBD1 (6 bases). The ends were cut back, 4 bases at V and 4 bases at J, with 15 bases in the middle. This CDR3 contains 15 residues.

The genes are TRBV12-3 or TRBV12-4 and TRBJ2-1, with unresolved D. CDR3 size: 13 residues. V was pared by 3 bases and J by 5 bases, with 8 bases between. The CDR3 coding sequence is TGTGCCAGCAGTTTGCTACTTCACAATGAGCAGTTCTTC. Protein sequence: CASSLLLHNEQFF.

The genes are TRBV20-1 and TRBJ1-1, with D possibly matching TRBD1 (5 bases). Germline CDR1 and CDR2: DFQATT and SNEGSKA (reference sequence). The CDR3 runs to 14 residues. The CDR3 DNA sequence: TGCAACACCGGGCGTGGGGGGATGAACACTGAAGCTTTCTTT. It specifies CNTGRGGMNTEAFF.

V is TRBV20-1 and J is TRBJ2-7; D is unclear. The DNA end lines up better with TRBJ2-5; the J call may be wrong. The CDR3 covers 14 residues. CDR1 is DFQATT and CDR2 is SNEGSKA in the germline V gene (reference sequence). As DNA, the CDR3 is TGCAGTGCTAGAGCTTTAGGACCGTGGGAGACCCAGTACTTC. This gives the protein CSARALGPWETQYF.

The chain carries TRBV3-1 and TRBJ1-5; D possibly corresponds to TRBD1 (5 bases). With 0 bases removed from V and 6 bases from J, the gap between germline ends came to 12 bases. Germline V gene lookup returns CDR1 LGHDT and CDR2 YNNKEL (reference sequence). The CDR3 consists of 15 residues. CDR3 nucleotides: TGTGCCAGCAGCCAAGATCCGGGTAGGGGTCAGCCCCAGCATTTT. Residues: CASSQDPGRGQPQHF.

The chain recombines TRBV6-5 with TRBJ1-1; the D gene is possibly TRBD1 (6 bases). The germline gives CDR1 MNHEY, CDR2 SVGAGI. CDR3 length: 15 amino acids. Trimming left V 0 bases short and J 7 bases short, with 15 bases between. Written as DNA, the CDR3 is TGTGCCAGCAGTTACTCGATGGACAGCGAAGTTGAAGCTTTCTTT. This sequence encodes CASSYSMDSEVEAFF.

The chain employs TRBV20-1 and TRBJ2-1; 11 nucleotides align to TRBD2. The CDR3 has 16 residues. Losses at the gene ends were 4 bases for V and 0 bases for J; bases not matched to a gene: 5. The germline CDR1 and CDR2 sequences are DFQATT and SNEGSKA (reference sequence). CDR3 amino acids: CSATLAGASSYNEQFF. CDR3 DNA sequence: TGCAGTGCTACACTAGCGGGGGCCAGCTCCTACAATGAGCAGTTCTTC.

This clonotype was seen more than once but under ten times. The rearrangement joins TRBV5-1 to TRBJ1-4; 7 nucleotides agree with TRBD1. The CDR3 runs to 13 residues. Trimming cost V 5 bases and J 6 bases; bases outside gene matches: 4. CDR1 and CDR2 (germline): SGHRS, YFSETQ. The CDR3 loop reads CASSRRGDEKLFF. The CDR3 DNA is TGCGCCAGCAGTCGCAGGGGGGATGAAAAACTGTTTTTT.

In its sample, this clonotype was seen once. The chain is built from TRBV2 and TRBJ2-3; 12 nucleotides line up with TRBD2. Germline loops: CDR1 SNHLY, CDR2 FYNNEI. J lost 0 bases, V lost 11 bases, and 9 bases had no gene match. The CDR3 contains 16 residues. CDR3 loop: CAGYRTSGDSTDTQYF. DNA of the CDR3: TGTGCCGGGTATAGGACTAGCGGGGATAGCACAGATACGCAGTATTTT.

In this sample, this clonotype turned up many times. This chain connects TRBV29-1 to TRBJ2-7, with 7 bases aligning to TRBD1. Per germline, CDR1 SQVTM and CDR2 ANQGSEA. CDR3 length equals 14 residues. V lost 6 bases and J lost 0; bases outside the gene matches: 8. The CDR3: CSVNRGHYSYEQYF. The DNA of the CDR3 is TGCAGCGTGAACAGGGGACATTACTCCTACGAGCAGTACTTC.

This clonotype was picked up a small number of times. This rearrangement joins TRBV7-2 to TRBJ1-1; 8 positions agree with TRBD1. Trimming cost V 7 bases and J 6 bases; bases outside gene matches: 10. The V gene's germline CDR1 is SGHTA and CDR2 FQGNSA. The CDR3 has 14 residues. Written as DNA, the CDR3 is TGTGCCAGCAACGACAGGGGTAGGAGATCTGAAGCTTTCTTT. It translates to CASNDRGRRSEAFF.

In this sample, this clonotype turned up a few times. The CDR3 sequence is CSASNTEKLFF. In DNA form, the CDR3 reads TGCAGTGCTAGTAACACCGAAAAACTGTTTTTT. The genes are TRBV20-1 and TRBJ1-4, with no clear D. Per germline, CDR1 DFQATT and CDR2 SNEGSKA (reference sequence). CDR3 size: 11 residues. With 3 bases removed from V and 8 bases from J, the gap between germline ends came to 7 bases.

The chain recombines TRBV5-1 with TRBJ2-5; possibly TRBD1 for D (5 bases). CDR1 SGHRS and CDR2 YFSETQ come from the germline V gene. Trimming took 7 bases from V and 0 from J, leaving 16 bases between them. CDR3 length: 15 residues. DNA of the CDR3: TGCGCCAGCGCCCAAGGAACAGGTGACCAAGAGACCCAGTACTTC. Translated: CASAQGTGDQETQYF.

Concerning this clonotype itself: A much larger clone differs by one base, so this may be a read error. The V call is TRBV5-5, the J call TRBJ2-7, with 8 bases lining up with TRBD2. The CDR3 runs to 15 residues. Trimming removed 4 bases from V and 4 bases from J; junction bases left unmatched: 10. CDR1 and CDR2 from the germline V gene are SGHKS and YYEKEE (reference sequence). The CDR3 nucleotides read TGTGCCAGCAGCCGGGAGGGCAATGGAAGTTACGAGCAGTACTTC. Residues: CASSREGNGSYEQYF.

V usage is TRBV29-1 and J usage is TRBJ1-2, with TRBD1 identical over 8 bases. Per germline, CDR1 SQVTM and CDR2 ANQGSEA. This CDR3 comprises 16 residues. The V segment lost 2 bases and the J segment 0 bases; nucleotides outside the gene matches: 8. The CDR3 protein is CSVERQGATANYGYTF. The CDR3, as DNA: TGCAGCGTTGAAAGGCAGGGGGCCACAGCTAACTATGGCTACACCTTC.

The gene calls are TRBV7-6 and TRBJ2-3, with D possibly matching TRBD1 (5 bases). CDR1 and CDR2 (germline): SGHVS, FNYEAQ. CDR3 length: 15 amino acids. Trimming cost V 1 base and J 3 bases, with 11 bases left between them. The CDR3 DNA sequence: TGTGCCAGCAGCTTAGTCGGACACATAACAGATACGCAGTATTTT. This translates into CASSLVGHITDTQYF.

The gene calls are TRBV11-3 and TRBJ1-1, with 7 bases lining up with TRBD1. Germline trimming cut 0 bases from V and 6 bases from J; bases unmatched to any gene: 13. CDR3 length: 17 amino acids. Germline loops: CDR1 SGHNT, CDR2 YENEEA. The CDR3, as DNA: TGTGCCAGCAGCTTAGATCGTGAGACAGGGTACGTTTCTGAAGCTTTCTTT. It specifies CASSLDRETGYVSEAFF.

This chain connects TRBV15 to TRBJ2-5; D is unclear. This CDR3 is built from 13 residues. V dropped 1 base and J dropped 7 bases, with 10 bases sitting between them. Germline CDR1 is LNHNV and CDR2 is YYDKDF (reference sequence). The CDR3 DNA follows: TGTGCCACCAGCAGAGGACCCGATGGGACCCAGTACTTC. Its protein product is CATSRGPDGTQYF.

In this sample, this clonotype turned up once. This chain joins TRBV7-8 and TRBJ1-5; a possible D gene is TRBD1 (6 bases). The V end was cut by 4 bases, the J end by 5 bases, with 12 bases between. Looked up from germline, CDR1 is SGHVS and CDR2 is FQNEAQ. The CDR3 totals 14 residues. The CDR3 nucleotides read TGTGCCAGCAGCTCGGACAGTATTTATCAGCCCCAGCATTTT. Protein: CASSSDSIYQPQHF. Full variable domain (remainder filled in from reference TRBV7-8 and TRBJ1-5): GAGVSQSPRYKVAKRGQDVALRCDPISGHVSLFWYQQALGQGPEFLTYFQNEAQLDKSGLPSDRFFAERPEGSVSTLKIQRTQQEDSAVYLCASSSDSIYQPQHFGDGTRLSIL.